The 26 T cell receptor beta chains in this list originate from one sample, sequenced in a study of Graves' ophthalmopathy and Graves' hyperthyroidism. For repertoire sequencing, the TCR beta CDR3 regions were amplified from RNA transcripts. Scientists carried out first-round RT-PCR using HTBI primers and then a second-round multiplex PCR. One entry per CDR3 protein results from TCRdb running MiXCR on the multiplex PCR reads. The sample lists hundreds of thousands of distinct CDR3 sequences, approximately 21% occurring once. Sequencing was performed on peripheral blood. The receptors stem from a woman between 18 and 30 years old with stable Graves' hyperthyroidism. Some clones in this sample may be carry-over from other donors' samples.

The chain combines TRBV12-3 or TRBV12-4 with TRBJ1-5, with D perhaps TRBD1 (5 bases). Trimming shortened V by 3 bases and J by 0 bases, and 9 bases separated the two germline ends. CDR3 length: 15 amino acids. Here the CDR3 DNA reads TGTGCCAGCAGTTTCACGGGACTTAGCAATCAGCCCCAGCATTTT. Translated, it gives CASSFTGLSNQPQHF.

In this sample, this clonotype turned up many times. The chain recombines TRBV6-1 with TRBJ2-5, with TRBD2 identical over 11 bases. This CDR3 comprises 16 residues. The V segment lost 4 bases and the J segment 3 bases; nucleotides outside the gene matches: 7. Germline V lookup: CDR1 MNHNS, CDR2 SASEGT. The chain's CDR3 is CASSGRLAGTEETQYF. The CDR3 coding sequence is TGTGCCAGCAGTGGTCGACTAGCGGGGACCGAAGAGACCCAGTACTTC.

This clonotype was found many times. The chain recombines TRBV29-1 with TRBJ2-7, with D possibly being TRBD1 or TRBD2 (5 bases each). The V gene's germline CDR1 is SQVTM and CDR2 ANQGSEA. The V end was cut by 6 bases, the J end by 1 base, with 13 bases between. The CDR3 is 13 amino acids. CDR3 region: CSVAKWGSYEQYF. CDR3 in DNA: TGCAGCGTCGCGAAATGGGGGTCCTACGAGCAGTACTTC.

The chain links TRBV5-1 to TRBJ1-1; D is undetermined. Looked up from germline, CDR1 is SGHRS and CDR2 is YFSETQ. This CDR3 spans 13 amino acids. With 0 bases removed from V and 10 bases from J, the gap between germline ends came to 13 bases. The CDR3 DNA reads TGCGCCAGCAGCTTGGAAGGTCCCGCTCCAGCTTTCTTT. Translating gives CASSLEGPAPAFF.

Turning to this clonotype: Compared with germline, one end of the junction differs, possibly owing to a read error. V usage is TRBV6-5 and J usage is TRBJ1-1; the D gene is possibly TRBD1 (5 bases). The CDR3 extends over 15 amino acids. Germline V lookup: CDR1 MNHEY, CDR2 SVGAGI. The CDR3 loop reads CASSNSVGGNTEAFF. In nucleotides, the CDR3 is TGTGCCAGCAGTAACTCGGTGGGGGGGAACACTGAAGCTTTCTTT.

This chain links TRBV29-1 with TRBJ2-7; 8 nucleotides align to TRBD2. The length of the CDR3 is 14 residues. V lost 2 bases and J lost 6; bases outside the gene matches: 9. Germline loops: CDR1 SQVTM, CDR2 ANQGSEA. The CDR3 nucleotides are TGCAGCGTTGAACGAAGCGGGAGAATTAGCGAGCAGTACTTC. Translating gives CSVERSGRISEQYF.

With regard to this clonotype: A much larger clone lies a single base off, so this may be a read error. The conserved final phenylalanine or tryptophan is absent from the CDR3, which likely points to a read error. CDR3 DNA sequence: TGCAGTGCAGGGCCGGAGGGCTCCTATGGCTACACCTAC. It codes for CSAGPEGSYGYTY. V and J are TRBV20-1 and TRBJ1-2; D is ambiguous. The CDR3 loop spans 13 amino acids. Trimming took off 6 bases at V and 4 bases at J, with 15 bases between the two ends. The V gene's germline CDR1 is DFQATT and CDR2 SNEGSKA (reference sequence).

This clonotype has ten or more counts. The CDR3 loop reads CSVEYGTGIGYTF. CDR3 nucleotides: TGCAGCGTCGAATACGGGACAGGGATAGGCTACACCTTC. The chain combines TRBV29-1 with TRBJ1-2, with TRBD1 matching over 9 bases. The CDR3 runs to 13 residues. The germline V gene has CDR1 SQVTM and CDR2 ANQGSEA. With V trimmed by 6 bases and J by 8 bases, 10 bases remained unmatched.

This clonotype was found many times. This chain connects TRBV11-1 to TRBJ2-5; 9 bases are shared with TRBD1. Losses at the gene ends were 5 bases for V and 2 bases for J; bases not matched to a gene: 9. CDR1 and CDR2 (germline): SGHAT, FQDESV (reference sequence). There are 16 residues in the CDR3. DNA of the CDR3: TGTGCCAGCAGCCCCAGGACAGGGGCGCGTCAAGAGACCCAGTACTTC. It specifies CASSPRTGARQETQYF.

This clonotype has a count of ten or more. The chain is built from TRBV6-5 and TRBJ1-2, with 7 bases fitting TRBD1. The CDR3 contains 13 residues. V shed 6 bases, J shed 3 bases, and the junction held 4 bases outside the gene matches. The germline V gene has CDR1 MNHEY and CDR2 SVGAGI. The CDR3 region is CASRPGTDYGYTF. CDR3 coding DNA: TGTGCCAGCAGACCCGGGACAGACTATGGCTACACCTTC.

V and J are TRBV6-2 or TRBV6-3 and TRBJ2-7; 12 bases line up with TRBD2. CDR3 length: 18 amino acids. After removal of 3 bases from V and 3 bases from J, the junction contained 12 bases not matched to a gene. Germline loops: CDR1 MNHEY, CDR2 SVGEGT. The DNA of the CDR3 is TGTGCCAGCAGTTATCGATCGGCTAGCGGGGGGGTTTACTACGAGCAGTACTTC. Translation: CASSYRSASGGVYYEQYF.

With regard to this clonotype: A single base separates this from a much larger clone, so it may be a read error. Without the conserved terminal phenylalanine or tryptophan, this CDR3 likely stems from a read error. The chain recombines TRBV28 with TRBJ2-7; possibly TRBD2 for D (6 bases). This CDR3 is built from 16 residues. Trimming took 2 bases from V and 4 from J, leaving 18 bases between them. In germline, CDR1 is MDHEN, CDR2 SYDVKM. This CDR3 reads CASSLGVPLAGYEQYY. In DNA form, the CDR3 reads TGTGCCAGCAGTTTAGGGGTTCCTCTCGCGGGGTACGAGCAGTACTAC.

This clonotype has a count of ten or more. The chain links TRBV6-1 to TRBJ1-2, with 7 bases matching TRBD1. Germline V CDR1 and CDR2: MNHNS, SASEGT. This CDR3 is built from 14 residues. Unmatched junction bases numbered 11, after V lost 6 bases and J lost 7 bases. CDR3 bases: TGTGCCAGCAGCCGACAGGGAGGCGAAGGTGGCTACACCTTC. Protein: CASSRQGGEGGYTF.

With regard to this clonotype: This may arise from a read error, as a much more abundant clone is one base away. V gene TRBV11-2 combines with J gene TRBJ1-1; D is perhaps TRBD1 (6 bases). V was cut by 0 bases and J by 1 base, with 9 bases left in between. There are 15 residues in the CDR3. Germline V CDR1 and CDR2: SGHAT, FQNNGV. CDR3 loop: CASSLEGQANTEAFF. Here the CDR3 DNA reads TGTGCCAGCAGCTTAGAGGGACAAGCGAACACTGAAGCTTTCTTT.

This clonotype was seen ten or more times. The CDR3 DNA follows: TGTGCCAGCAGTTCAAGCGGGGGGCTAACCTACGAGCAGTACTTC. Its translation: CASSSSGGLTYEQYF. V gene TRBV28 combines with J gene TRBJ2-7; 9 bases agree with TRBD2. CDR3 length: 15 amino acids. The trim removed 4 bases at V and 2 bases at J, leaving 6 bases unmatched. Germline values: CDR1 MDHEN, CDR2 SYDVKM.

This clonotype was detected a few times. The V call is TRBV28, the J call TRBJ2-7, with D perhaps being TRBD1 or TRBD2 (5 bases each). Trimming cost V 5 bases and J 4 bases, with 18 bases left between them. From germline, CDR1 is MDHEN and CDR2 SYDVKM. The CDR3 spans 15 residues. CDR3 residues: CASSVGTVLRYEQYF. The CDR3 coding sequence is TGTGCCAGCAGTGTTGGGACCGTGTTGCGTTACGAGCAGTACTTC.

This clonotype was seen repeatedly, ten times or more. The CDR3 spells CSARTTGRGSFTEAFF. The CDR3 DNA reads TGCAGTGCAAGAACGACAGGCCGAGGGAGTTTCACTGAAGCTTTCTTT. The V gene is TRBV20-1, the J gene TRBJ1-1; possibly TRBD1 for D (6 bases). The CDR3 is 16 amino acids. V lost 6 bases and J 4 bases, leaving 24 bases between the germline ends. The V gene's germline CDR1 is DFQATT and CDR2 SNEGSKA (reference sequence).

In its sample, this clonotype was seen many times. The rearrangement joins TRBV29-1 to TRBJ1-1, with D possibly TRBD1 on 6 matching bases. V was shortened by 5 bases and J by 8 bases, with 9 bases between the two germline ends. This CDR3 comprises 10 residues. CDR1 SQVTM and CDR2 ANQGSEA come from the germline V gene. This CDR3 is CSVLGGEAFF. CDR3 nucleotide sequence: TGCAGCGTTCTTGGGGGCGAAGCTTTCTTT. Using reference TRBV29-1 and TRBJ1-1 for the parts outside the CDR3, the full variable domain is SAVISQKPSRDICQRGTSLTIQCQVDSQVTMMFWYRQQPGQSLTLIATANQGSEATYESGFVIDKFPISRPNLTFSTLTVSNMSPEDSSIYLCSVLGGEAFFGQGTRLTVV.

The sample holds many counts of this clonotype. The chain recombines TRBV12-3 or TRBV12-4 with TRBJ2-5, with TRBD1 identical over 7 bases. V lost 6 bases to trimming and J lost 3 bases; unmatched junction nucleotides: 7. This CDR3 has 14 amino acids. CDR3 DNA sequence: TGTGCCAGCAGGAACATACAGGGGAAAGAGACCCAGTACTTC. The encoded protein is CASRNIQGKETQYF.

There are many counts of this clonotype. J is TRBJ1-5 and V is TRBV2; possible D gene TRBD1, 6 bases. Trimming pared 5 bases from V and 7 bases from J, leaving 12 bases between. This CDR3 has 13 residues. The germline V gene encodes CDR1 SNHLY and CDR2 FYNNEI. The chain's CDR3 is CASSYREDQPQHF. CDR3 coding DNA: TGTGCCAGCAGTTACAGGGAGGACCAGCCCCAGCATTTT. The full variable domain, completed using reference TRBV2 and TRBJ1-5, is EPEVTQTPSHQVTQMGQEVILRCVPISNHLYFYWYRQILGQKVEFLVSFYNNEISEKSEIFDDQFSVERPDGSNFTLKIRSTKLEDSAMYFCASSYREDQPQHFGDGTRLSIL.

This clonotype has at least ten counts. A junction end diverges from the germline sequence, so it may reflect a read error. The chain joins TRBV6-5 to TRBJ1-2, with D perhaps TRBD1 (6 bases). Germline V lookup: CDR1 MNHEY, CDR2 SVGAGI. The CDR3 length is 14 residues. CDR3 residues: CASSDSGQLYGYTF. The CDR3 DNA follows: TGTGCCAGCAGTGACTCGGGACAACTGTATGGCTACACCTTC.

The gene calls are TRBV20-1 and TRBJ2-5, with D possibly TRBD1 on 5 matching bases. This CDR3 region has 13 residues. Germline lookup yields CDR1 DFQATT and CDR2 SNEGSKA (reference sequence). Trimming stripped 5 bases from V and 2 bases from J, with 12 bases between. Written as DNA, the CDR3 is TGCAGTGCTCCCCCGAAGGGGCAAGAGACCCAGTACTTC. Its translation is CSAPPKGQETQYF.

In its sample, this clonotype was seen many times. V gene TRBV5-1 combines with J gene TRBJ2-2, with D perhaps TRBD1 (6 bases). CDR1 and CDR2 from the germline V gene are SGHRS and YFSETQ. V lost 7 bases, J lost 0 bases, and 7 bases lay in between. The CDR3 is 13 residues long. Here the CDR3 reads CASGQTNTGELFF. CDR3 DNA: TGCGCCAGCGGACAGACGAACACCGGGGAGCTGTTTTTT.

This chain links TRBV10-2 with TRBJ1-5; 7 bases are shared with TRBD1. V trimming: 9 bases; J trimming: 4 bases; junction bases outside the gene matches: 3. This CDR3 has 12 residues. Looked up from germline, CDR1 is WSHSY and CDR2 is SAAADI. In nucleotides, the CDR3 is TGCGCCAGTGGACAGGCTAATCAGCCCCAGCATTTT. Its protein product is CASGQANQPQHF.

Many counts were recorded for this clonotype. The V call is TRBV11-2, the J call TRBJ2-2, with TRBD1 as a possible D gene (5 bases). Germline CDR1 reads SGHAT; CDR2 reads FQNNGV. V was pared by 1 base and J by 0 bases, with 9 bases between. The length of the CDR3 is 16 residues. The CDR3 DNA is TGTGCCAGCAGCTTAGTAAGGGGCCCGAACACCGGGGAGCTGTTTTTT. It is translated as CASSLVRGPNTGELFF.

This clonotype was seen at least ten times. This sequence joins TRBV19 and TRBJ1-5, with 7 bases fitting TRBD1. V gave up 6 bases and J gave up 4 bases; unmatched junction bases: 21. The CDR3 consists of 19 residues. The germline CDR1 and CDR2 sequences are LNHDA and SQIVND (reference sequence). The CDR3 reads CASRTNPSVPGQINQPQHF. CDR3 bases: TGTGCCAGTAGGACCAATCCCTCTGTACCGGGACAGATAAATCAGCCCCAGCATTTT.